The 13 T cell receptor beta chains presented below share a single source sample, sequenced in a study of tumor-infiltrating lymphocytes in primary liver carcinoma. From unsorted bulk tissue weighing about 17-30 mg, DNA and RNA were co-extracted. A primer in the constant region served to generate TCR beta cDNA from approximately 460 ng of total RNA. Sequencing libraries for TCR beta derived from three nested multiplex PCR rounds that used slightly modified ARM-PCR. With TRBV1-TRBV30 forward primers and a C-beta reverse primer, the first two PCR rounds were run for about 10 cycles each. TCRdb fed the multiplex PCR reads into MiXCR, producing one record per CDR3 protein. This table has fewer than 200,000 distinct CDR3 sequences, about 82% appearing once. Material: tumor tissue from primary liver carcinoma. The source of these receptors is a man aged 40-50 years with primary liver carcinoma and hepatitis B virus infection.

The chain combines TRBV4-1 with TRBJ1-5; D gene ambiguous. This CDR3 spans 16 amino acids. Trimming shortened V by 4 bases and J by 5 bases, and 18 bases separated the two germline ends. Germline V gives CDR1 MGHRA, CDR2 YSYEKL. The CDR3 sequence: CASSPVRRVDDQPQHF. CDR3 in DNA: TGCGCCAGCAGCCCCGTTAGGAGGGTTGACGATCAGCCCCAGCATTTT.

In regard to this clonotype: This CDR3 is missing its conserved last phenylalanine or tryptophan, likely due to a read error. The CDR3 sequence is CANSTDSDTGELFS. Written as DNA, the CDR3 is TGTGCCAACAGCACAGACTCGGACACTGGGGAGCTGTTTTCT. The rearrangement joins TRBV11-2 to TRBJ2-2; D might be TRBD1 (5 bases). The CDR3 contains 14 residues. CDR1 SGHAT and CDR2 FQNNGV come from the germline V gene.

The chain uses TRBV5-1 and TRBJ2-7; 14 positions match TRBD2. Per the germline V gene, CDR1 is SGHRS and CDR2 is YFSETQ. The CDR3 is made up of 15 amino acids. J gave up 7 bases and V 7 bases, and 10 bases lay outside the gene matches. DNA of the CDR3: TGCGCCAGCCGCGTGGGGACTAGCGGGAGCCCAGAGCAGTACTTC. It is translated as CASRVGTSGSPEQYF.

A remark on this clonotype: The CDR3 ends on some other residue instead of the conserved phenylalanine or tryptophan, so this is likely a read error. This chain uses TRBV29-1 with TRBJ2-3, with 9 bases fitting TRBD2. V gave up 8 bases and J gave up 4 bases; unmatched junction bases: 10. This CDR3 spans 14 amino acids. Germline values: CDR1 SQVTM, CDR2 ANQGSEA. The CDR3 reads CSMGVSGRPDTQYY. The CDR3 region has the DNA TGCAGCATGGGGGTCAGCGGGAGGCCAGATACGCAGTATTAT.

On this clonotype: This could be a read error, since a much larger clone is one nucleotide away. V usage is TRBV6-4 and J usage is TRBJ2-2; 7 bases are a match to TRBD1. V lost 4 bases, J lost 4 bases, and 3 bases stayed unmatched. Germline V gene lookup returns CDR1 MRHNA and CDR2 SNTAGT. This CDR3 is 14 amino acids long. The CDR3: CASSATGVTGELFF. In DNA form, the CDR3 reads TGTGCCAGCAGTGCCACAGGGGTCACCGGGGAGCTGTTTTTT.

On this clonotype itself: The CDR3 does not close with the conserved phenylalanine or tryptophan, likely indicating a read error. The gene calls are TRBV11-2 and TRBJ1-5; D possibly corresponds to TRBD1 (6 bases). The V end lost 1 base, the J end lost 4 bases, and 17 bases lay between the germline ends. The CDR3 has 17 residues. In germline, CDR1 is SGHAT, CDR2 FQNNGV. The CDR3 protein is CASSLVGITGSNQPQHL. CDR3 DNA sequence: TGTGCCAGCAGCTTAGTAGGGATAACAGGGAGTAATCAGCCCCAGCATCTT.

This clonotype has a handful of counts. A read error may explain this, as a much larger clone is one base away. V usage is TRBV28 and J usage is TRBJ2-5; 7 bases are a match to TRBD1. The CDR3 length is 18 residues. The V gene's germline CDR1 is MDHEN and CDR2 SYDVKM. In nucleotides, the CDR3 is TGTGCCAGCAGTCCCGGACCGGGAAGGGACAGCCTGGGGGAGACCCAGCACTTC. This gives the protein CASSPGPGRDSLGETQHF.

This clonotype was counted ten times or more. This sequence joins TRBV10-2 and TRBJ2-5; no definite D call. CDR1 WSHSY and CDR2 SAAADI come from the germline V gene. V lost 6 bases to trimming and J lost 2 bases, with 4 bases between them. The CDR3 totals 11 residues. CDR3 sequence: CASRHQETQYF. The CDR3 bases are TGCGCCAGCAGGCATCAAGAGACCCAGTACTTC.

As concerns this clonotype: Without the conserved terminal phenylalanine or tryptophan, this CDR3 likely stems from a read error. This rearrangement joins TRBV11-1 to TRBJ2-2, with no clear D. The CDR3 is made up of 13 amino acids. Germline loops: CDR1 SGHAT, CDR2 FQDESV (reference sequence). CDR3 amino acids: CACSFWDTGELFL. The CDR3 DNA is TGTGCTTGCAGCTTTTGGGACACCGGGGAGCTGTTTCTT.

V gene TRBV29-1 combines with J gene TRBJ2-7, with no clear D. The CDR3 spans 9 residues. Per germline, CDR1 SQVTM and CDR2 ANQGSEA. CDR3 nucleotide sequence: TGCAACCTTTCCCTTGAGCAGTACTTC. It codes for CNLSLEQYF.

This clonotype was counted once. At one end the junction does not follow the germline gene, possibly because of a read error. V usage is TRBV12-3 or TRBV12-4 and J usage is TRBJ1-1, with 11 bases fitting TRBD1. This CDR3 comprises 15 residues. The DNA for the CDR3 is TGTGCCAGCAGGTCCCGGACAGGGGGCAGAACTGAAACTTTCTTT. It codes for CASRSRTGGRTETFF.

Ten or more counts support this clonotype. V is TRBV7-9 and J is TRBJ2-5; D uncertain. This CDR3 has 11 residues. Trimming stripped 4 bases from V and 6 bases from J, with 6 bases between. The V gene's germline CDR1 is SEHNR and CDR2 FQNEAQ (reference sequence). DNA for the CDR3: TGTGCCAGCAGCTACGGGCAGACCCAGTACTTC. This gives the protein CASSYGQTQYF.

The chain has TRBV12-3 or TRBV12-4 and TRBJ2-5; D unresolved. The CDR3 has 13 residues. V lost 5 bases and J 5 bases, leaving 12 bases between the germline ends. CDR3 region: CASSPVVGETQYF. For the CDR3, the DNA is TGTGCCAGCAGTCCAGTTGTGGGGGAGACCCAGTACTTC.